The rows below give T cell receptor beta chains drawn from one sample of a study of long-term antiretroviral therapy in people with HIV. Clones were sequenced by immunoSEQ multiplex PCR, and TCRdb holds only the in-frame ones, with some missing. The profile covers 17,000 or so clones, with 90% to 95% appearing a single time and approximately 8.7% taken by the ten largest. The specimen was unsorted PBMCs, collected 0.3 years after starting antiretroviral therapy. The receptors shown here come from a man in his 60s with HIV. CDR3s include the opening cysteine and the closing phenylalanine or tryptophan. D genes are given only for firm matches. Not every row has a clone size; where given, it reads once, few, many or a size class.

clone_size,v_call,d_call,j_call,cdr3_nt,cdr3_aa
NA,TRBV5-1,NA,TRBJ2-7,TGCGCCAGCAGCTTGAATCCGGGGGCGGGAGAATCTCTCGAGCAGTACTTC,CASSLNPGAGESLEQYF
NA,TRBV6-5,TRBD2,TRBJ2-1,TGTGCCAGCAGTTACGGGTTTAGCGGGAACAATGAGCAGTTCTTC,CASSYGFSGNNEQFF
NA,TRBV9,NA,TRBJ1-4,TGTGCCAGCAGCTTTTCAGGGAGCACTAATGAAAAACTGTTTTTT,CASSFSGSTNEKLFF
NA,TRBV6-5,NA,TRBJ2-5,TGTGCCAGTGAGGTGGGACCCCTCGGGACCCAGTACTTC,CASEVGPLGTQYF
NA,TRBV7-9,NA,TRBJ1-5,TGTGCCAGCAGCTTCACTCCAGGCCGTGATCAGCCCCAGCATTTT,CASSFTPGRDQPQHF
few,TRBV5-4,NA,TRBJ2-2,TGTGCCAGCAGCGCCAGGGTCGACGGGAACACCGGGGAGCTGTTTTTT,CASSARVDGNTGELFF
NA,TRBV4-1,TRBD2,TRBJ2-1,TGCGCCAGCAGCCGGACCGCTAGCGGTGATGAGCAGTTCTTC,CASSRTASGDEQFF
NA,TRBV7-9,NA,TRBJ2-7,TGTGCCAGCAGCTTAGGTCAGGGGTTGGGTAACGAGCAGTACTTC,CASSLGQGLGNEQYF
NA,TRBV7-7,NA,TRBJ2-2,TGTGCCAGCAGCCCTCAATTAGCGGAGTACACCGGGGAGCTGTTTTTT,CASSPQLAEYTGELFF
NA,TRBV5-1,NA,TRBJ2-1,TGCGCCAGCAGCCATGGGACGGCATACAATGAGCAGTTCTTC,CASSHGTAYNEQFF
NA,TRBV5-1,TRBD1,TRBJ1-1,TGCGCCAGCAGCTCGGGACAGGGGGCTACGAACACTGAAGCTTTCTTT,CASSSGQGATNTEAFF
NA,TRBV2,TRBD1,TRBJ2-7,TGTGCCAGCAGTGATAGGGACAGGGGATCCTACGAGCAGTACTTC,CASSDRDRGSYEQYF
NA,TRBV5-1,TRBD2,TRBJ2-7,TGCGCCAGCAGACAGCGGGAGGACGCTTCCTACGAGCAGTACTTC,CASRQREDASYEQYF
NA,TRBV7-9,NA,TRBJ2-7,TGTGCCAGCAGCTTAGGGGGGGGCCTTCACCGCTACGAGCAGTACTTC,CASSLGGGLHRYEQYF
medium-sized,TRBV9,NA,TRBJ2-2,TGTGCCAGCAGCGGATCCGGGGGTTTGGCCGGGGAGCTGTTTTTT,CASSGSGGLAGELFF
few,TRBV7-9,NA,TRBJ1-5,TGTGCCAGCAGCTTCACGACAGGAAATCAGCCCCAGCATTTT,CASSFTTGNQPQHF
NA,TRBV25-1,NA,TRBJ1-2,TGTGCCAGCAGTGAATGGGGAGGGACGGATGGCTACACCTTC,CASSEWGGTDGYTF
NA,TRBV5-1,NA,TRBJ1-1,TGCGCCAGCAGCTTCTTCGACGGGGCGAACACTGAAGCTTTCTTT,CASSFFDGANTEAFF
NA,TRBV29-1,NA,TRBJ2-3,TGCAGCGTTTCGTGGGGGGGCCGATATTTT,CSVSWGGRYF
NA,TRBV2,NA,TRBJ2-2,TGTGCCCTCAGCCTCCGGCCGAACACCGGGGAGCTGTTTTTT,CALSLRPNTGELFF
once,TRBV4-1,NA,TRBJ2-1,TGCGCCAGCAGCCAAGTCGAGGGAAGGGTGATAAATGAGCAGTTCTTC,CASSQVEGRVINEQFF
NA,TRBV10-3,TRBD2,TRBJ2-1,TGTGCCATCAGCGATCCCGGAGGAGCGCGGGAGGATGGTGAGCAGTTCTTC,CAISDPGGAREDGEQFF
NA,TRBV11-2,TRBD2,TRBJ2-1,TGTGCCAGCAGTCTAGCGGGAGGGCCGGCCTACAATGAGCAGTTCTTC,CASSLAGGPAYNEQFF
NA,TRBV6-1,NA,TRBJ1-6,TGTGCCAGCAGTGAAGATGGGGGGCAAAATTCACCCCTCCACTTT,CASSEDGGQNSPLHF
NA,TRBV11-3,NA,TRBJ2-7,TGTGCCAGCAGCCTAGGAGGACCCTCGGGCGAGCAGTACTTC,CASSLGGPSGEQYF
NA,TRBV9,NA,TRBJ1-2,TGTGCCAGCAGCGTAGGAAGGGGTCACATAGGCTACACCTTC,CASSVGRGHIGYTF
NA,TRBV30,TRBD1,TRBJ2-3,TGTGCCTGGAGCGGCGGGACAGGGAGCACAGATACGCAGTATTTT,CAWSGGTGSTDTQYF
NA,TRBV5-1,TRBD1,TRBJ1-5,TGCGCCAGCAGCCCGGACAGGGGACGACTAAACTATCAGCCCCAGCATTTT,CASSPDRGRLNYQPQHF
NA,TRBV18,TRBD1,TRBJ1-5,TGTGCCAGCTCACCACCTCCCCAGGGGGGACTCACCCGGCCCCAGCATTTT,CASSPPPQGGLTRPQHF
NA,TRBV6-6,TRBD1,TRBJ1-1,TGTGCCAGCAGTCGACAGGGATCGTCGGACACTGAAGCTTTCTTT,CASSRQGSSDTEAFF
NA,TRBV28,NA,TRBJ2-5,TGTGCCAGCAGACCAGGGGGGGCCCAAGAGACCCAGTACTTC,CASRPGGAQETQYF
NA,TRBV29-1,NA,TRBJ2-7,TGCAGCGTTGCGGCGGGGTCCTACGAGCAGTACTTC,CSVAAGSYEQYF
NA,TRBV5-4,TRBD1,TRBJ1-6,TGTGCCAGCAGCCAGGGGGCTGGGAATTCACCCCTCCACTTT,CASSQGAGNSPLHF